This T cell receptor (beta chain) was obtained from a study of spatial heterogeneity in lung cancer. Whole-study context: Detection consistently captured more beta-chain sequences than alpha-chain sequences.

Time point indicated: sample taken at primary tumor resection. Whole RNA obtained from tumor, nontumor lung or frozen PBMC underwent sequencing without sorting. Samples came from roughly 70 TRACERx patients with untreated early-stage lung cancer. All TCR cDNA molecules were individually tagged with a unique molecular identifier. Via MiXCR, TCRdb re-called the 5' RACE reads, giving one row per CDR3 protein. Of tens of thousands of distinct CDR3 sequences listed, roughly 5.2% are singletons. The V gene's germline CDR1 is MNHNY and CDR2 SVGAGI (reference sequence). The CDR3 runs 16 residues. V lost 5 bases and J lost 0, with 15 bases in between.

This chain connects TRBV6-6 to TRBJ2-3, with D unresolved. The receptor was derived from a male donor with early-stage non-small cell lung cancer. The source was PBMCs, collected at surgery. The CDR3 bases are TGTGCCAGCAGTCCCTTCCGGAGTGGGAGCACAGATACGCAGTATTTT. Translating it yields CASSPFRSGSTDTQYF.